These T cell receptor beta chains were read from a single sample in a study of beta chain features in type 1 diabetes. Data came from immunoSEQ multiplex PCR; TCRdb stores just in-frame clones and leaves some out. Among over 150,000 clones listed, approximately 7.8% were seen once. Sequenced input: central memory CD4+ T cells from blood. The receptors here all came from a woman in her thirties or forties with type 1 diabetes. Both conserved end residues are part of each CDR3. Each record gives: clone size, V gene, J gene, D gene, CDR3 DNA, CDR3 protein. The D gene is left open where the match is weak. Clone size is shown for a subset of rows, as once, few, many or a class of expanded clone.

>-|TRBV7-9|TRBJ2-7|-
TGTGCCAGCAGCTTAGACCCTGACAGCGAGCAGTACTTC
CASSLDPDSEQYF
>-|TRBV27|TRBJ1-2|-
TGTGCCAGCAGTTTGGCTGGTCGGGGTCCACAAGCTAACTATGGCTACACCTTC
CASSLAGRGPQANYGYTF
>few|TRBV29-1|TRBJ1-3|-
TGCAGCGTCCACGGAGCAGGGGTTCCGGACACCATATATTTT
CSVHGAGVPDTIYF
>many|TRBV9|TRBJ2-1|-
TGTGCCAGCAGCGTTTCCGCCGATCCACGGTACAATGAGCAGTTCTTC
CASSVSADPRYNEQFF
>-|TRBV11-1|TRBJ1-2|-
TGTGCCAGCATCCCAGAAGTACAGGGCTATGGCTACACCTTC
CASIPEVQGYGYTF
>few|TRBV4-3|TRBJ2-3|TRBD2
TGCGCCAGCAGCTCGGGACGGGGGGGGAACACAGATACGCAGTATTTT
CASSSGRGGNTDTQYF
>few|TRBV9|TRBJ2-3|-
TGTGCCAGCAGCGTAGCGGGAGCCAACACAGATACGCAGTATTTT
CASSVAGANTDTQYF
>-|TRBV7-3|TRBJ2-2|TRBD1
TGTGCCAGCAGGGAGACAGGGGGCGCGACCGGGGAGCTGTTTTTT
CASRETGGATGELFF
>-|TRBV28|TRBJ1-6|-
TGTGCCAGCAGTCTCCCCCATAATTCACCCCTCCACTTT
CASSLPHNSPLHF
>many|TRBV28|TRBJ2-1|-
TGTGCCAGCAGAACCCTTGTCCTCGGCAGGGGAGTCGAGCAGTTCTTC
CASRTLVLGRGVEQFF
>-|TRBV7-8|TRBJ1-5|-
TGTGCCAGCAGCTTAACCGAGGGCGGTTGGGGCAATCAGCCCCAGCATTTT
CASSLTEGGWGNQPQHF
>-|TRBV28|TRBJ1-1|TRBD1
TGTGCCAGCAGCGCCGGGACAGGGAGGAATTGGAACACTGAAGCTTTCTTT
CASSAGTGRNWNTEAFF
>few|TRBV28|TRBJ2-7|-
TGTGCCAGCAGTTTAGCCAGACAGCGAGCTGTCTACGAGCAGTACTTC
CASSLARQRAVYEQYF
>few|TRBV11-2|TRBJ2-3|TRBD1
TGTGCCAGCAGCTTGGGGACAGGGAATACAGATACGCAGTATTTT
CASSLGTGNTDTQYF
>-|TRBV10-3|TRBJ1-2|-
TGTGCCATCACAGGGACTTCGATCGCCGTGGGGTACTATGGCTACACCTTC
CAITGTSIAVGYYGYTF
>-|TRBV29-1|TRBJ1-1|-
TGCAGCGTACAGGGTCCGAACACTGAAGCTTTCTTT
CSVQGPNTEAFF
>few|TRBV30|TRBJ1-4|TRBD1
TGTGCCTGGAGTTCCGGGACAGGGAGTAAAAAACTGTTTTTT
CAWSSGTGSKKLFF
>-|TRBV7-2|TRBJ2-2|-
TGTGCCAGCAGCACACAGGGTGGCGGGGAGCTGTTTTTT
CASSTQGGGELFF
>-|TRBV6-6|TRBJ1-2|TRBD1
TGTGCCAGCAGGACCGGGACAGGGGTCTATGGCTACACCTTC
CASRTGTGVYGYTF
>-|TRBV2|TRBJ2-4|-
TGTGCCAGCAGTGAACTCCAGCGGAACATTCAGTACTTC
CASSELQRNIQYF
>few|TRBV2|TRBJ2-5|-
TGTGCCAGCAGTGTGGGGCCCACTGAGACCCAGTACTTC
CASSVGPTETQYF
>-|TRBV30|TRBJ1-1|-
TGTGCCTGGAGCCAGGGCGTGAACACTGAAGCTTTCTTT
CAWSQGVNTEAFF
>-|TRBV28|TRBJ1-5|TRBD1
TGTGCCAGCAGTCCGACGACAGGGATGGGCAATCAGCCCCAGCATTTT
CASSPTTGMGNQPQHF
>few|TRBV6-5|TRBJ1-1|-
TGTGCCAGCAGTTACGGGGGGGCGGTCGCTGAAGCTTTCTTT
CASSYGGAVAEAFF
>-|TRBV10-3|TRBJ2-6|TRBD1
TGTGCCATCAGCCGGGACAGGGGATATTCTGGGGCCAACGTCCTGACTTTC
CAISRDRGYSGANVLTF
>many|TRBV4-1|TRBJ2-1|TRBD2
TGCGCCAGCAGCCGAACGAGCGGGGGGGCAGTTAATGAGCAGTTCTTC
CASSRTSGGAVNEQFF
>-|TRBV29-1|TRBJ1-2|-
TGCAGCGTTGTGGGGGACTCCTATGGCTACACCTTC
CSVVGDSYGYTF
>-|TRBV5-4|TRBJ2-7|-
TGTGCCAGCAGCCGACAGGCGACCTACGAGCAGTACTTC
CASSRQATYEQYF
>-|TRBV5-1|TRBJ1-1|-
TGCGCCAGCAGCTCCCAACCAGGGAACACTGAAGCTTTCTTT
CASSSQPGNTEAFF
>few|TRBV28|TRBJ1-6|TRBD1
TGTGCCAGCAGTACGGGACAGGCGGTCAGAAATTCACCCCTCCACTTT
CASSTGQAVRNSPLHF
>few|TRBV7-2|TRBJ2-1|TRBD2
TGTGCCAGCAGCCACCGTCGGGTAGCGGGATGGGAGCAGTTCTTC
CASSHRRVAGWEQFF
>few|TRBV28|TRBJ1-1|TRBD1
TGTGCCAGCAGTTTAGGGTTTGTAGGGGGCAGGAACACTGAAGCTTTCTTT
CASSLGFVGGRNTEAFF
>few|TRBV7-3|TRBJ2-7|TRBD2
TGTGCCAGCAGCTTGACTAGCGGGAGCTCCTACGAGCAGTACTTC
CASSLTSGSSYEQYF
>-|TRBV30|TRBJ2-7|-
TGTGCCTGGGCAGGGAACTCCTACGAGCAGTACTTC
CAWAGNSYEQYF
>-|TRBV29-1|TRBJ2-1|TRBD1
TGCAGCGTTGTTGAGGGACAGGGAGATCGGGGTGAGCAGTTCTTC
CSVVEGQGDRGEQFF
>few|TRBV30|TRBJ2-5|-
TGTGCCTGCGGGGTCCAAGAGACCCAGTACTTC
CACGVQETQYF
>-|TRBV28|TRBJ2-7|-
TGTGCCAGCAGTTTATCGACCAGGGTCCCCTACGAGCAGTACTTC
CASSLSTRVPYEQYF
>few|TRBV29-1|TRBJ1-1|-
TGCAGCGTTGAAGATCTGAGAGGAGGGGTGAACACTGAAGCTTTCTTT
CSVEDLRGGVNTEAFF
>-|TRBV19|TRBJ2-1|TRBD2
TGTGCCAGTAGTCCCGGGGGGGCGGGAGGAAACAATGAGCAGTTCTTC
CASSPGGAGGNNEQFF
>few|TRBV29-1|TRBJ2-1|-
TGCAGCGTTGAAGGGACTCCGAATCTCAATGAGCAGTTCTTC
CSVEGTPNLNEQFF
>-|TRBV11-2|TRBJ1-6|-
TGTGCCAGCAGCTTAGGAGGGGGACACTCACCCCTCCACTTT
CASSLGGGHSPLHF
>-|TRBV29-1|TRBJ2-7|TRBD1
TGCAGCTTCTCGACAGGGAGTCGACCCGAGCAGTACTTC
CSFSTGSRPEQYF
>many|TRBV30|TRBJ1-1|-
TGTGCCTGCCTCGGAGGGATCACTGAAGCTTTCTTT
CACLGGITEAFF
>-|TRBV6-5|TRBJ2-1|TRBD2
TGTGCCAGCACCGCGGGGGGGCCAGGGCATGAGCAGTTCTTC
CASTAGGPGHEQFF
>-|TRBV19|TRBJ1-5|-
TGTGCCAGTAGTATCGGGTCGGTGAACGTCCAGCCCCAGCATTTT
CASSIGSVNVQPQHF
>-|TRBV15|TRBJ2-1|TRBD1
TGTGCCACCAGCAGAGAGGACAGGCGTTACAATGAGCAGTTCTTC
CATSREDRRYNEQFF
>few|TRBV7-2|TRBJ1-1|-
TGTGCCAGCAGCTTAAATATCGGAGTCTCTGAAGCTTTCTTT
CASSLNIGVSEAFF